The 15 T cell receptor beta chains listed next were all sequenced from one sample in a study of blood T cell repertoires in COVID-19. Libraries were prepared by immunoSEQ multiplex PCR; TCRdb keeps only in-frame clonotypes and omits some of them. This sample has about 130,000 clones, with about 76% found just once. Sequenced input: peripheral blood. These TCRs come from a woman aged 65 to 85 with COVID-19, enrolled during active disease.

This chain links TRBV9 with TRBJ2-2; possibly TRBD1 for D (5 bases). CDR3 length equals 14 residues. V shed 2 bases and J shed 13 bases, with 18 bases lying between them. The V gene's germline CDR1 is SGDLS and CDR2 YYNGEE. CDR3 sequence (DNA): TGTGCCAGCAGCGTGGTGGGCGACAGCCCGGTGCTGTTTTTT. Its protein is CASSVVGDSPVLFF.

The genes are TRBV5-1 and TRBJ1-1, with D perhaps matching TRBD1 (5 bases). From germline, CDR1 is SGHRS and CDR2 YFSETQ. Trimming cost V 4 bases and J 3 bases, with 16 bases left between them. The CDR3 sequence is 15 residues long. CDR3 residues: CASSPAHRIDTEAFF. In nucleotides, the CDR3 is TGCGCCAGCAGCCCGGCGCACAGGATCGACACTGAAGCTTTCTTT.

The chain couples TRBV6-4 to TRBJ1-6, with D possibly TRBD1 on 5 matching bases. This CDR3 is 16 amino acids long. The V end was cut by 2 bases, the J end by 14 bases, with 22 bases between. Germline loops: CDR1 MRHNA, CDR2 SNTAGT. The CDR3 reads CASSDPRQSHNSALHF. CDR3 bases: TGTGCCAGCAGTGACCCTCGACAGAGCCATAATTCGGCCCTCCACTTT.

The chain couples TRBV2 to TRBJ2-5, with 7 nucleotides matching TRBD2. This CDR3 is built from 12 residues. Germline V gives CDR1 SNHLY, CDR2 FYNNEI. V lost 7 bases and J lost 4; bases outside the gene matches: 3. CDR3 in amino acids: CASIREGETQYF. Here the CDR3 DNA reads TGTGCCAGCATCAGGGAGGGAGAGACCCAGTACTTC.

This chain's CDR3 is CASSLAPRVSGANVLTF. The CDR3 DNA follows: TGTGCCAGCAGCTTAGCCCCCAGGGTTTCTGGGGCCAACGTCCTGACTTTC. J is TRBJ2-6 and V is TRBV7-2, with D perhaps matching TRBD1 (5 bases). The CDR3 runs to 17 residues. CDR1 is SGHTA, CDR2 FQGNSA, per germline. The V and J ends lost 0 bases and 1 base respectively, with 10 bases between them.

The chain joins TRBV5-1 to TRBJ2-3, with a possible D match to TRBD1 (6 bases). CDR1 is SGHRS, CDR2 YFSETQ, per germline. The CDR3 has 17 residues. Trimming cost V 4 bases and J 2 bases, with 20 bases left between them. The CDR3 nucleotides are TGCGCCAGCAGCCACACCCCATACAGGGCCGTCACAGATACGCAGTATTTT. Translating gives CASSHTPYRAVTDTQYF.

V usage is TRBV10-2 and J usage is TRBJ2-1; TRBD2 matches 11 bases. The germline gives CDR1 WSHSY, CDR2 SAAADI. The CDR3 runs to 14 residues. With 8 bases clipped from V and 5 bases from J, the junction kept 5 bases outside the gene matches. CDR3 in amino acids: CASRGLAGDNEQFF. Written as DNA, the CDR3 is TGCGCCAGCCGAGGACTAGCGGGTGACAATGAGCAGTTCTTC.

J is TRBJ1-5 and V is TRBV2; 9 positions agree with TRBD1. V dropped 3 bases and J dropped 4; count of bases not matched to a gene: 7. Looked up from germline, CDR1 is SNHLY and CDR2 is FYNNEI. This CDR3 spans 16 amino acids. The CDR3 loop is CASSEDRGNGNQPQHF. CDR3 DNA sequence: TGTGCCAGCAGTGAGGACAGGGGAAATGGGAATCAGCCCCAGCATTTT.

A few counts support this clone. The chain joins TRBV6-2 or TRBV6-3 to TRBJ1-4, with 12 bases lining up with TRBD1. V shed 6 bases, J shed 6 bases, and the junction held 11 bases outside the gene matches. The CDR3 runs 17 residues. The germline CDR1 and CDR2 sequences are MNHEY and SVGEGT. The CDR3 region is CASSPGTGGLADEKLFF. CDR3 DNA sequence: TGTGCCAGCAGCCCCGGGACAGGGGGCTTGGCGGATGAAAAACTGTTTTTT.

The V and J genes are TRBV5-1 and TRBJ2-3; 8 nucleotides agree with TRBD2. J gave up 0 bases and V 4 bases, and 7 bases lay outside the gene matches. CDR3 length equals 16 residues. Looked up from germline, CDR1 is SGHRS and CDR2 is YFSETQ. DNA for the CDR3: TGCGCCAGCAGCCCGGGGGGGAGCCTTAGCACAGATACGCAGTATTTT. Its protein is CASSPGGSLSTDTQYF.

This clone appeared a single time. V is TRBV7-9 and J is TRBJ2-3; TRBD2 is a possible D gene (7 bases). This CDR3 region has 16 residues. V shed 3 bases and J shed 6 bases, with 19 bases lying between them. The germline V gene encodes CDR1 SEHNR and CDR2 FQNEAQ (reference sequence). The CDR3 coding sequence is TGTGCCAGCAGCTTGGGGGGGCCAGGGGACTCCGATACGCAGTATTTT. It codes for CASSLGGPGDSDTQYF.

The gene calls are TRBV6-4 and TRBJ1-4; D is ambiguous. V was cut by 8 bases and J by 10 bases, with 17 bases left in between. The CDR3 has 13 amino acids. Germline V gene lookup returns CDR1 MRHNA and CDR2 SNTAGT. The CDR3 is CASLVGESRKLFF. CDR3 in DNA: TGTGCCAGCCTCGTCGGAGAATCTAGAAAACTGTTTTTT.

The chain uses TRBV12-3 or TRBV12-4 and TRBJ1-2, with D unclear. V shed 7 bases and J shed 8 bases, with 17 bases lying between them. The CDR3 covers 13 residues. CDR3 nucleotide sequence: TGTGCCAGCACCAGCGGTGGGGTGGTAGGCTACACCTTC. Its translation is CASTSGGVVGYTF.

This clone was picked up a small number of times. V and J are TRBV6-5 and TRBJ1-2; a weak D match, TRBD1 (6 bases). The CDR3 consists of 14 residues. Germline V gives CDR1 MNHEY, CDR2 SVGAGI. The V and J ends lost 6 bases and 0 bases respectively, with 11 bases between them. The CDR3 spells CASRTTGANYGYTF. The CDR3 region has the DNA TGTGCCAGCAGAACGACAGGAGCTAACTATGGCTACACCTTC.

The V and J genes are TRBV6-7 and TRBJ1-1, with D tentatively TRBD1 (5 bases). TRBV6-7 is an ORF; its function is uncertain. The CDR3 has 13 amino acids. Trimming removed 8 bases from V and 5 bases from J, with 15 bases in between. This CDR3 reads CASSTRVGTEAFF. The CDR3 DNA follows: TGTGCCAGCTCCACCAGGGTTGGGACTGAAGCTTTCTTT.